These 22 T cell receptor beta chains were sequenced from one sample in a study of blood T cell repertoires in COVID-19. The data were produced by immunoSEQ multiplex PCR, yet TCRdb's version contains in-frame clones alone and is incomplete. The sample contains about 82,000 clones, approximately 86% of which appear only once. Sequenced material: peripheral blood. The receptors stem from an elderly man with active or convalescent COVID-19.

This chain connects TRBV6-1 to TRBJ1-4; D remains unclear. Deletions cut 2 bases from V and 3 bases from J, with 16 bases between. Germline loops: CDR1 MNHNS, CDR2 SASEGT. The length of the CDR3 is 17 residues. CDR3 region: CASSEPGKGLSNEKLFF. In DNA, the CDR3 is TGTGCCAGCAGTGAACCCGGGAAAGGGCTCTCTAATGAAAAACTGTTTTTT.

The CDR3 DNA is TGTGCCAGCAGTGAAGCTGGTCGTACAGGACCATATGGCTACACCTTC. Translating it yields CASSEAGRTGPYGYTF. V usage is TRBV6-1 and J usage is TRBJ1-2, with D maybe TRBD1 (5 bases). This CDR3 comprises 16 residues. Trimming left V 0 bases short and J 5 bases short, with 16 bases between. The germline gives CDR1 MNHNS, CDR2 SASEGT.

The V gene is TRBV5-1, the J gene TRBJ2-3, with 10 positions matching TRBD2. Germline CDR1 reads SGHRS; CDR2 reads YFSETQ. With V trimmed by 4 bases and J by 2 bases, 4 bases remained unmatched. The CDR3 is 15 residues long. The chain's CDR3 is CASSLTSGVTDTQYF. As DNA, the CDR3 is TGCGCCAGCAGCCTCACTAGCGGGGTCACAGATACGCAGTATTTT.

This clone ranks as medium-sized. The V call is TRBV7-9, the J call TRBJ2-3; D unresolved. Germline V lookup: CDR1 SEHNR, CDR2 FQNEAQ (reference sequence). This CDR3 has 13 amino acids. Trimming took off 5 bases at V and 2 bases at J, with 8 bases between the two ends. In DNA form, the CDR3 reads TGTGCCAGCAGCGACTCCAACACAGATACGCAGTATTTT. Translation: CASSDSNTDTQYF.

The chain uses TRBV19 and TRBJ2-5; 9 bases are a match to TRBD2. This CDR3 region has 17 residues. The junction had 11 bases not matched to a gene; V was cut back by 4 bases and J by 2 bases. CDR1 and CDR2 (germline): LNHDA, SQIVND (reference sequence). Here the CDR3 reads CASSTPSGSGGQETQYF. CDR3 sequence (DNA): TGTGCCAGTAGTACCCCTTCAGGTAGCGGGGGACAAGAGACCCAGTACTTC.

The CDR3 reads CASSSDRGQETQYF. The CDR3 coding sequence is TGTGCCAGCAGCTCGGACAGGGGGCAAGAGACCCAGTACTTC. This chain connects TRBV7-8 to TRBJ2-5, with TRBD1 identical over 10 bases. J gave up 2 bases and V 4 bases, and 1 base lay outside the gene matches. The germline gives CDR1 SGHVS, CDR2 FQNEAQ. The CDR3 runs 14 residues. The complete variable domain, with remaining parts taken from reference TRBV7-8 and TRBJ2-5, reads GAGVSQSPRYKVAKRGQDVALRCDPISGHVSLFWYQQALGQGPEFLTYFQNEAQLDKSGLPSDRFFAERPEGSVSTLKIQRTQQEDSAVYLCASSSDRGQETQYFGPGTRLLVL.

V usage is TRBV3-1 (or the pseudogene TRBV3-2) and J usage is TRBJ1-6, with 7 bases that match TRBD1. Germline CDR1 and CDR2: LGHDT and YNNKEL (reference sequence). V trimming: 6 bases; J trimming: 6 bases; junction bases outside the gene matches: 8. The CDR3 spans 15 residues. Here the CDR3 DNA reads TGTGCCAGCAGTCAGACAGGGTCCCCTAATTCACCCCTCCACTTT. As protein: CASSQTGSPNSPLHF.

The genes are TRBV5-4 and TRBJ2-4; D possibly corresponds to TRBD1 (5 bases). The CDR3 spans 13 residues. The germline V gene encodes CDR1 SGHNT and CDR2 YYREEE (reference sequence). The V end lost 4 bases, the J end lost 6 bases, and 11 bases lay between the germline ends. CDR3 protein: CASSSDRLNIQYF. CDR3 DNA sequence: TGTGCCAGCAGCAGCGACAGATTAAACATTCAGTACTTC. The full variable domain, in which reference TRBV5-4 and TRBJ2-4 provide the parts outside the CDR3, is ETGVTQSPTHLIKTRGQQVTLRCSSQSGHNTVSWYQQALGQGPQFIFQYYREEENGRGNFPPRFSGLQFPNYSSELNVNALELDDSALYLCASSSDRLNIQYFGAGTRLSVL.

CDR3 nucleotide sequence: TGCGCCAGCAGCTCCCATTATGAGCAGTTCTTC. It yields the protein CASSSHYEQFF. This chain connects TRBV5-1 to TRBJ2-1; no clear D. This CDR3 is built from 11 residues. The V end was cut by 3 bases, the J end by 8 bases, with 6 bases between. Germline V gene sequence: CDR1 SGHRS, CDR2 YFSETQ.

The V gene is TRBV28, the J gene TRBJ1-4; D not resolved. This CDR3 spans 14 amino acids. Germline CDR1 MDHEN, CDR2 SYDVKM. V shed 2 bases and J shed 5 bases, with 9 bases lying between them. CDR3: CASSLMRENEKLFF. The CDR3 DNA reads as TGTGCCAGCAGTTTAATGAGGGAAAATGAAAAACTGTTTTTT.

The chain joins TRBV28 to TRBJ2-5; 8 bases are shared with TRBD2. Trimming at V came to 5 bases and at J to 4 bases, leaving 9 bases not matched to a gene. The CDR3 has 15 residues. Germline-derived CDR1 and CDR2 are MDHEN and SYDVKM. CDR3 residues: CASSQTGGVRETQYF. The CDR3 bases are TGTGCCAGCAGTCAAACGGGGGGGGTAAGAGAGACCCAGTACTTC.

The chain is built from TRBV10-1 and TRBJ2-2; 14 nucleotides align to TRBD2. The CDR3 length is 17 residues. After removal of 6 bases from V and 4 bases from J, the junction contained 7 bases not matched to a gene. Per the germline V gene, CDR1 is WNHNN and CDR2 is SYGVQD (reference sequence). The CDR3 nucleotides are TGCGCCAGCAGAGGCGGACTAGCGGGGGGTAGCACCGGGGAGCTGTTTTTT. This codes for CASRGGLAGGSTGELFF.

This clone appeared once. The V gene is TRBV10-2, the J gene TRBJ1-2; 8 positions agree with TRBD1. The CDR3 totals 14 residues. V was pared by 2 bases and J by 8 bases, with 7 bases of the junction left unmatched. Germline V gives CDR1 WSHSY, CDR2 SAAADI. The CDR3 DNA reads as TGCGCCAGCAGTGAGACCGACAGGGGCCGGGGCTACACCTTC. This translates into CASSETDRGRGYTF.

The rearrangement links TRBV6-5 to TRBJ2-3, with TRBD2 matching over 8 bases. This CDR3 contains 15 residues. After removal of 10 bases from V and 0 bases from J, the junction contained 9 bases not matched to a gene. From germline, CDR1 is MNHEY and CDR2 SVGAGI. CDR3 DNA: TGTGCCACGTCCGATAGCGGGACTAGCACAGATACGCAGTATTTT. It yields the protein CATSDSGTSTDTQYF.

The V and J genes are TRBV6-5 and TRBJ1-2; D is possibly TRBD1 (5 bases). V dropped 5 bases and J dropped 4 bases, with 14 bases sitting between them. There are 14 residues in the CDR3. Germline V CDR1 and CDR2: MNHEY, SVGAGI. CDR3 amino acids: CASSLRGGGYGYTF. The CDR3 DNA follows: TGTGCCAGCAGTCTAAGGGGAGGTGGCTATGGCTACACCTTC.

The V call is TRBV29-1, the J call TRBJ2-3; the D is unclear. The germline V gene encodes CDR1 SQVTM and CDR2 ANQGSEA. CDR3 length equals 16 residues. Between the trimmed V and J ends, which lost 0 bases and 2 bases, there was a span of 15 bases. DNA of the CDR3: TGCAGCGTTGAAGATCCACTAAACCCATACACAGATACGCAGTATTTT. Its translation: CSVEDPLNPYTDTQYF.

The count of this clone is one. The V and J genes are TRBV25-1 and TRBJ2-1, with TRBD2 matching 10 bases. With 0 bases clipped from V and 0 bases from J, the junction kept 5 bases outside the gene matches. CDR3 length: 18 residues. In germline, CDR1 is MGHDK, CDR2 SYGVNS. CDR3: CASSEYQLAGASYNEQFF. CDR3 DNA: TGTGCCAGCAGTGAATATCAGCTAGCGGGGGCCTCCTACAATGAGCAGTTCTTC.

J is TRBJ2-2 and V is TRBV27; 10 bases align to TRBD2. The CDR3 sequence is 18 residues long. Germline loops: CDR1 MNHEY, CDR2 SMNVEV (reference sequence). The V gene end was trimmed by 4 bases and the J gene end by 2 bases; junction bases not matched to a gene: 10. CDR3 nucleotides: TGTGCCAGCAGTTACTACAGGGGACTAGCGAGAAACACCGGGGAGCTGTTTTTT. Translation gives CASSYYRGLARNTGELFF.

This chain joins TRBV24-1 and TRBJ2-1; TRBD2 aligns across 11 bases. Trimming took 4 bases from V and 6 from J; bases not matched to a gene: 7. Germline V gene sequence: CDR1 KGHDR, CDR2 SFDVKD. The CDR3 length is 16 residues. This CDR3 reads CATSEWSSGRSNEQFF. The CDR3 nucleotides read TGTGCCACCAGTGAATGGTCTAGCGGGAGGAGCAATGAGCAGTTCTTC.

This chain joins TRBV6-6 and TRBJ2-3; maybe TRBD2 (7 bases). Germline V lookup: CDR1 MNHNY, CDR2 SVGAGI (reference sequence). This CDR3 is built from 13 residues. The V gene lost 8 bases and the J gene lost 4 bases, with 13 bases spanning the gap. The CDR3 DNA is TGTGCCAGCGGAGGGGGGGTGGCAGATACGCAGTATTTT. Its translation: CASGGGVADTQYF.

The rearrangement joins TRBV11-2 to TRBJ2-1; 10 nucleotides agree with TRBD2. The CDR3 is 15 residues long. Per the germline V gene, CDR1 is SGHAT and CDR2 is FQNNGV. The ends lost 6 bases at V and 9 bases at J; junction bases unmatched: 11. The CDR3 here is CASRVSGGRAAEQFF. CDR3 DNA sequence: TGTGCCAGCAGGGTTAGCGGGGGGAGGGCAGCTGAGCAGTTCTTC.

The genes are TRBV11-2 and TRBJ1-6; D unclear. Germline V gene sequence: CDR1 SGHAT, CDR2 FQNNGV. The germline V and J ends were trimmed by 3 bases and 9 bases, with 9 bases remaining between them. The CDR3 totals 13 residues. As DNA, the CDR3 is TGTGCCAGCAGCTTTGCTTTGAGTTCACCCCTCCACTTT. Protein sequence: CASSFALSSPLHF.